These 14 T cell receptor beta chains were sequenced from one sample in a study of T cells in tuberculosis. Assay used: immunoSEQ multiplex PCR; TCRdb lists only in-frame clones, some missing. This sample carries about 40,000 clones, 90% to 95% of them seen once, and the ten largest clones take roughly 12%. The material sequenced was PBMCs. The receptor source for this set is a donor between 10 and 29 years old with latent tuberculosis or without tuberculosis infection. Some clones in this sample may be carry-over from other donors' samples.

The V gene is TRBV11-2, the J gene TRBJ2-2; D is possibly TRBD2 (5 bases). Trimming cost V 0 bases and J 6 bases, with 8 bases left between them. The length of the CDR3 is 14 residues. Germline CDR1 SGHAT, CDR2 FQNNGV. The CDR3 DNA follows: TGTGCCAGCAGCTTAGATTCCGGGGCCGGGGAGCTGTTTTTT. It yields the protein CASSLDSGAGELFF.

This chain uses TRBV7-6 with TRBJ1-3, with D unresolved. Germline CDR1 is SGHVS and CDR2 is FNYEAQ. The CDR3 has 16 residues. Trimming pared 3 bases from V and 0 bases from J, leaving 12 bases between. The CDR3 protein is CASSFASVASGNTIYF. The CDR3 DNA is TGTGCCAGCAGCTTTGCGTCGGTTGCCTCTGGAAACACCATATATTTT.

The chain is built from TRBV5-4 and TRBJ1-2; no clear D. Trimming pared 4 bases from V and 5 bases from J, leaving 18 bases between. This CDR3 spans 15 amino acids. Germline V lookup: CDR1 SGHNT, CDR2 YYREEE (reference sequence). The DNA of the CDR3 is TGTGCCAGCAGCCTTGGATCAATTACGGGATATGGCTACACCTTC. Its protein is CASSLGSITGYGYTF.

CDR3 in amino acids: CASSADSNYGYTF. CDR3 in DNA: TGTGCCAGCAGCGCGGACAGTAACTATGGCTACACCTTC. The V gene is TRBV9, the J gene TRBJ1-2, with D perhaps TRBD1 (6 bases). The V end lost 3 bases, the J end lost 1 base, and 7 bases lay between the germline ends. CDR3 length equals 13 residues. Germline V CDR1 and CDR2: SGDLS, YYNGEE.

The chain combines TRBV4-1 with TRBJ2-3; 10 nucleotides align to TRBD2. This CDR3 has 17 residues. The germline gives CDR1 MGHRA, CDR2 YSYEKL. The J segment lost 6 bases and the V segment lost 4 bases, leaving 13 bases of the junction unmatched. The CDR3 nucleotides are TGCGCCAGCAGCCGACCCACTAGCGGGGTATCCCGCGATACGCAGTATTTT. This encodes CASSRPTSGVSRDTQYF.

The genes are TRBV6-5 and TRBJ1-2; D is possibly TRBD1 (5 bases). Trimming pared 4 bases from V and 6 bases from J, leaving 18 bases between. The germline V gene has CDR1 MNHEY and CDR2 SVGAGI. This CDR3 comprises 15 residues. CDR3 protein: CASSSPGQGNNGYTF. Written as DNA, the CDR3 is TGTGCCAGCAGTTCCCCTGGCCAGGGTAATAATGGCTACACCTTC.

The rearrangement joins TRBV29-1 to TRBJ1-4, with 8 bases aligning to TRBD1. CDR3 length: 14 amino acids. Trimming cost V 4 bases and J 3 bases; bases outside gene matches: 4. Germline values: CDR1 SQVTM, CDR2 ANQGSEA. CDR3 DNA: TGCAGCGTTGGACAGGGGCCGGCTAATGAAAAACTGTTTTTT. Amino acid sequence: CSVGQGPANEKLFF. Looking up the rest from reference TRBV29-1 and TRBJ1-4 gives the full variable domain: SAVISQKPSRDICQRGTSLTIQCQVDSQVTMMFWYRQQPGQSLTLIATANQGSEATYESGFVIDKFPISRPNLTFSTLTVSNMSPEDSSIYLCSVGQGPANEKLFFGSGTQLSVL.

The chain is built from TRBV18 and TRBJ1-5; 8 nucleotides align to TRBD1. Unmatched junction bases numbered 0, after V lost 3 bases and J lost 5 bases. Germline lookup yields CDR1 KGHSH and CDR2 LQKENI. The CDR3 sequence is 13 residues long. DNA for the CDR3: TGTGCCAGCTCACCGACAGGGGATCAGCCCCAGCATTTT. Its protein product is CASSPTGDQPQHF.

The rearrangement uses TRBV2 and TRBJ1-6; 7 positions agree with TRBD1. This CDR3 is 14 amino acids long. The J segment lost 8 bases and the V segment lost 6 bases, leaving 7 bases of the junction unmatched. Germline CDR1 is SNHLY and CDR2 is FYNNEI. CDR3 amino acids: CASRITGTDSPLHF. The CDR3 region has the DNA TGTGCCAGCAGAATTACCGGGACAGATTCACCCCTCCACTTT.

This clone was seen a single time. The chain links TRBV7-2 to TRBJ1-5; D perhaps matches TRBD1 (5 bases). Germline V lookup: CDR1 SGHTA, CDR2 FQGNSA. V was shortened by 5 bases and J by 4 bases, with 18 bases between the two germline ends. This CDR3 spans 16 amino acids. In DNA form, the CDR3 reads TGTGCCAGCAGCGCCCCCGGGGGAATTTTAAATCAGCCCCAGCATTTT. It yields the protein CASSAPGGILNQPQHF.

The chain has TRBV25-1 and TRBJ2-3; tentatively, D is TRBD1 (6 bases). Per the germline V gene, CDR1 is MGHDK and CDR2 is SYGVNS. Trimming took off 4 bases at V and 2 bases at J, with 16 bases between the two ends. The CDR3 sequence is 16 residues long. The CDR3 coding sequence is TGTGCCAGCAGTGGGCCTCAGGGGTGGCACACAGATACGCAGTATTTT. The encoded protein is CASSGPQGWHTDTQYF.

This sequence joins TRBV6-1 and TRBJ2-7; 9 bases align to TRBD2. Per the germline V gene, CDR1 is MNHNS and CDR2 is SASEGT. V shed 6 bases and J 5 bases; nucleotides not matched to a gene: 11. The length of the CDR3 is 15 residues. The CDR3 reads CASRASGVGVDEQYF. Written as DNA, the CDR3 is TGTGCCAGCAGGGCTAGCGGGGTTGGAGTCGACGAGCAGTACTTC.

The chain combines TRBV19 with TRBJ2-4; D possibly corresponds to TRBD2 (5 bases). The CDR3 is 16 residues long. CDR1 is LNHDA, CDR2 SQIVND, per germline (reference sequence). V gave up 3 bases and J gave up 0 bases, with 12 bases separating them. The CDR3 DNA reads as TGTGCCAGTAGTATGTTACCTGGACTAGCCAAAAACATTCAGTACTTC. Its translation: CASSMLPGLAKNIQYF.

This clone was counted between two and nine times. V gene TRBV6-5 combines with J gene TRBJ2-1; 7 nucleotides line up with TRBD1. The V segment lost 6 bases and the J segment 1 base; nucleotides outside the gene matches: 6. Germline CDR1 and CDR2: MNHEY and SVGAGI. The CDR3 length is 15 residues. In DNA, the CDR3 is TGTGCCAGCAGCCCCCGGGACAGATCCTACAATGAGCAGTTCTTC. This sequence encodes CASSPRDRSYNEQFF.